One and the same sample provided the 27 T cell receptor gamma chains below, sequenced in a study of gamma-delta T cells after stem cell transplantation. TCRdb re-called the RT-PCR reads with CATT. The table lists over 2,000 gamma-chain clones, under 8% of them singletons. The specimen sequenced was gamma-delta T cells. Receptors originate from a human donor. It is not recorded whose cells these are; they may come from a transplant donor.

The sample holds a few counts of this clone. The mismatch at residue 8 between this DNA's translation and the TCRdb protein of a much larger clone likely reflects a read error; the protein shown is translated from the DNA. Other DNA variants within this sample encode the same CDR3. V and J are TRGV9 and TRGJP. No J gene was available from TCRdb, and it was assigned here by a germline match of the DNA. The germline gives CDR1 GITISATS, CDR2 ISYDGTV (reference sequence). The CDR3 is 17 amino acids. The junction had 10 bases not matched to a gene; V was cut back by 4 bases and J by 7 bases. CDR3 nucleotide sequence: TGTGCCTTGTGGGATGCAGAACTTGAGTTGGGCAAAAAAATCAAGGTATTT. Encoded protein: CALWDAELELGKKIKVF.

A word on this clone: The TCRdb protein, from a much larger clone, departs from this DNA's translation at residue 5, likely by read error; the protein shown derives from the DNA. The chain carries TRGV9 and TRGJP. Here the J gene was assigned by germline matching of the DNA, as TCRdb has none. The CDR3 is made up of 17 amino acids. The germline gives CDR1 GITISATS, CDR2 ISYDGTV (reference sequence). Written as DNA, the CDR3 is TGTGCCTTGTGGGGGGTGGTAAGGGAGTTGGGCAAAAAAATCAAGGTATTT. Translated: CALWGVVRELGKKIKVF.

This clone was observed a handful of times. The protein TCRdb lists belongs to a much larger clone and differs from this DNA's translation at residue 15, which points to a read error; the protein shown is made from the DNA. V gene TRGV9 combines with J gene TRGJP1. The germline CDR1 and CDR2 sequences are GITISATS and ISYDGTV (reference sequence). The CDR3 is made up of 17 amino acids. This CDR3 reads CALWEVRGNTTGWFRIF. CDR3 DNA: TGTGCCTTGTGGGAGGTGCGAGGTAATACCACTGGTTGGTTCAGGATATTT.

V gene assignment gives TRGV9, but the J gene was left uncalled. This CDR3 has 11 amino acids. The germline V gene has CDR1 GITISATS and CDR2 ISYDGTV (reference sequence). The CDR3 bases are TGTGCCTTGGGTTATGGCACGGTAAAACTCTTT. Protein sequence: CALGYGTVKLF.

This clone is medium-sized by share. A single base is all that separates this from a far larger clone, so a read error is likely. The rearrangement links TRGV2 to TRGJP1. TCRdb leaves out the J gene; it was filled in here by matching the DNA to germline. Germline loops: CDR1 EGSNGY, CDR2 YDSYNSKV. CDR3 length equals 16 residues. CDR3 loop: CATWDGPIGTGWIKIF. CDR3 coding DNA: TGTGCCACCTGGGACGGGCCGATTGGTACTGGTTGGATCAAGATATTT.

The J gene went uncalled, whereas the V gene is TRGV9. The CDR3 totals 17 residues. Germline CDR1 is GITISATS and CDR2 is ISYDGTV (reference sequence). CDR3 nucleotide sequence: TGTGCCTTGTGGGAAGCGAACGTGGAGTTGGGTAAAAAAAAAAAGCTCTTT. It encodes CALWEANVELGKKKKLF.

This clone showed up just a few times. At residue 10, TCRdb's protein is not the same as the translated DNA, so the protein here was read from the DNA. V and J are TRGV9 and TRGJ1 or TRGJ2. The CDR3 is made up of 12 amino acids. CDR1 is GITISATS and CDR2 is ISYDGTV in the germline V gene (reference sequence). V dropped 2 bases and J dropped 15; count of bases not matched to a gene: 13. The CDR3 sequence is CALWEAYYKPLF. DNA for the CDR3: TGTGCCTTGTGGGAGGCTTATTATAAGCCACTCTTT.

The chain recombines TRGV9 with TRGJ1 or TRGJ2. No J segment appears in TCRdb, so it was assigned here by matching the sequence to germline. Germline assignment: CDR1 GITISATS and CDR2 ISYDGTV (reference sequence). This CDR3 is 16 amino acids long. V dropped 2 bases and J dropped 12; count of bases not matched to a gene: 22. For the CDR3, the DNA is TGTGCCTTGTGGGAGGGGAAAGAGTTGGGCAAAAAAATGAAACTCTTT. Translation: CALWEGKELGKKMKLF.

Comment on this clone: The protein in TCRdb stems from a much larger clone and differs at residue 6 from this DNA's translation, likely a read error; here the protein is translated from the DNA. This chain joins TRGV9 and TRGJP. TCRdb records no J gene; here it was assigned by comparing the DNA to germline. Germline V gene sequence: CDR1 GITISATS, CDR2 ISYDGTV (reference sequence). This CDR3 region has 17 residues. Trimming cost V 2 bases and J 7 bases; bases outside gene matches: 8. CDR3 protein: CALWEEEGELGKKIKVF. CDR3 coding DNA: TGTGCCTTGTGGGAGGAGGAGGGGGAGTTGGGCAAAAAAATCAAGGTATTT.

This clone was seen a handful of times. This may stem from a read error, because a much larger clone lies one nucleotide away. The V and J genes are TRGV9 and TRGJP. TCRdb is silent on the J gene; assignment here came from matching the DNA to germline. Germline CDR1 reads GITISATS; CDR2 reads ISYDGTV (reference sequence). This CDR3 is 13 amino acids long. The CDR3 reads CALWEVPKKNKVF. Here the CDR3 DNA reads TGTGCCTTGTGGGAGGTGCCTAAAAAAAACAAGGTATTT.

By frequency in the sample, this clone is medium-sized. A much larger clone lies a single base off, so this may be a read error. Within the sample, other DNA sequences also encode this same CDR3. V and J are TRGV9 and TRGJ1 or TRGJ2. This CDR3 is 12 amino acids long. Germline lookup yields CDR1 GITISATS and CDR2 ISYDGTV (reference sequence). The CDR3 DNA is TGTGCCCTGTGGGAGGTGCGGTATAAGAAACTCTTT. Translated, it gives CALWEVRYKKLF.

This clone was seen a few times. One base separates it from a far larger clone, so it is likely a read error. The sample holds other DNA sequences that translate to the same CDR3. The V and J genes are TRGV9 and TRGJP. There are 17 residues in the CDR3. Germline V gives CDR1 GITISATS, CDR2 ISYDGTV (reference sequence). The trim removed 0 bases at V and 7 bases at J, leaving 6 bases unmatched. CDR3: CALWEVVRELGKKIKVF. The DNA for the CDR3 is TGTGCCTTGTGGGAGGTGGTGAGGGAGTTGGGCAAAAAAATCAAGGTATTT.

The sample holds many counts of this clone. A read error likely explains this, since a far larger clone differs by one base. The chain combines TRGV9 with TRGJP. V lost 0 bases to trimming and J lost 11 bases; unmatched junction nucleotides: 10. This CDR3 has 17 amino acids. Germline V gene sequence: CDR1 GITISATS, CDR2 ISYDGTV (reference sequence). The DNA for the CDR3 is TGTGCCTTGTGGGAGGTGCACCTTGAGGTGGGCAAAAAAATCAAGGTATTT. Amino acids: CALWEVHLEVGKKIKVF.

This sequence joins TRGV9 and TRGJ1 or TRGJ2. The J gene, missing from TCRdb, was assigned here through DNA to germline matching. V lost 3 bases and J lost 10; bases outside the gene matches: 9. The CDR3 runs 12 residues. In germline, CDR1 is GITISATS, CDR2 ISYDGTV (reference sequence). The CDR3 here is CALWETHEKKLF. The CDR3 coding sequence is TGTGCCTTGTGGGAGACTCATGAGAAGAAACTCTTT.

As to this clone: The protein in TCRdb stems from a much larger clone and differs at residue 4 from this DNA's translation, likely a read error; here the protein is translated from the DNA. This chain joins TRGV2 and TRGJP2. The ends lost 7 bases at V and 10 bases at J; junction bases unmatched: 9. CDR1 and CDR2 (germline): EGSNGY, YDSYNSKV. CDR3 length: 12 residues. The CDR3 DNA follows: TGTGCCACCTGTGACAGGCTTTGGATCAAGACGTTT. This translates into CATCDRLWIKTF.

This clone has only a few counts. The protein in TCRdb stems from a much larger clone and differs at residue 6 from this DNA's translation, likely a read error; here the protein is translated from the DNA. The chain recombines TRGV9 with TRGJP. The J gene, absent from TCRdb, was called here by matching the DNA to germline. The germline gives CDR1 GITISATS, CDR2 ISYDGTV (reference sequence). After removal of 2 bases from V and 6 bases from J, the junction contained 7 bases not matched to a gene. CDR3 length equals 17 residues. This CDR3 reads CALWEAPPELGKKIKVF. The CDR3 DNA reads TGTGCCTTGTGGGAGGCGCCCCCAGAGTTGGGCAAAAAAATCAAGGTATTT.

To note about this clone: TCRdb's protein, taken from a much larger clone, differs from this DNA's translation at residue 4, likely owing to a read error; the protein displayed comes from the DNA. The chain links TRGV9 to TRGJ1 or TRGJ2. TCRdb supplies no J gene; here it was assigned by aligning the nucleotide sequence to germline. The CDR3 is 11 residues long. The germline CDR1 and CDR2 sequences are GITISATS and ISYDGTV (reference sequence). The CDR3: CALGEVHRKLF. The DNA of the CDR3 is TGTGCCTTGGGGGAGGTGCATAGGAAACTCTTT.

As regards this clone: The protein held in TCRdb is that of a much larger clone and does not match this DNA's translation at residue 8, likely because of a read error; the protein shown is translated from the DNA. V gene TRGV9 combines with J gene TRGJP. This CDR3 has 15 amino acids. The germline V gene has CDR1 GITISATS and CDR2 ISYDGTV (reference sequence). Here the CDR3 reads CALWEREMGKKIKVF. CDR3 in DNA: TGTGCCTTGTGGGAGCGAGAGATGGGCAAAAAAATCAAGGTATTT.

Note on this clone: This likely reflects a read error, since a far larger clone is one base away. The chain combines TRGV8 with TRGJ1 or TRGJ2. Germline matching of the DNA provided the J gene here, since TCRdb leaves it blank. The germline gives CDR1 VENAVY, CDR2 YDSYNSRV. This CDR3 has 12 residues. CDR3 sequence: CATWEIDYKKLF. The CDR3 DNA sequence: TGCGCCACCTGGGAGATAGATTATAAGAAACTCTTT.

No call exists for the J gene, whereas the V gene is TRGV9. The length of the CDR3 is 17 residues. CDR1 and CDR2 from the germline V gene are GITISATS and ISYDGTV (reference sequence). The CDR3 is CALWEITGELGKKIKVF. The CDR3 DNA follows: TGTGCCTTGTGGGAGATAACCGGGGAGTTGGGCAAAAAAATAAAGGTATTT.

This clone is classed as medium-sized. This sequence is one base from a far larger clone and is likely a read error. The genes are TRGV9 and TRGJ1 or TRGJ2. Germline loops: CDR1 GITISATS, CDR2 ISYDGTV (reference sequence). V shed 2 bases and J 5 bases; nucleotides not matched to a gene: 12. This CDR3 has 15 amino acids. The CDR3 spells CALWEALNYNYKKLF. Here the CDR3 DNA reads TGTGCCTTGTGGGAGGCGTTAAATTATAATTATAAGAAACTCTTT.

The chain recombines TRGV9 with TRGJ1 or TRGJ2. In the absence of a J gene in TCRdb, the DNA was matched to germline to assign it here. In germline, CDR1 is GITISATS, CDR2 ISYDGTV (reference sequence). The J segment lost 7 bases and the V segment lost 4 bases, leaving 7 bases of the junction unmatched. This CDR3 has 12 residues. DNA of the CDR3: TGTGCCTTGTGGGATTTTCGGTATAAGAAACTCTTT. Translated: CALWDFRYKKLF.

Points on this clone: The protein given by TCRdb reflects a much larger clone and differs at residue 8 from this DNA's translation, likely from a read error; the protein shown is the DNA's translation. V and J are TRGV9 and TRGJP. In the absence of a J gene in TCRdb, the DNA was matched to germline to assign it here. Germline loops: CDR1 GITISATS, CDR2 ISYDGTV (reference sequence). The CDR3 runs 17 residues. The V segment lost 2 bases and the J segment 7 bases; nucleotides outside the gene matches: 8. The CDR3: CALWEAERELGKKIKVF. DNA of the CDR3: TGTGCCTTGTGGGAGGCGGAGAGGGAGTTGGGCAAAAAAATCAAGGTATTT.

This clone showed up many times. Given a far larger clone just one base away, this is likely a sequencing read error. This sample also contains other DNA sequences that code for the same CDR3. The chain employs TRGV9 and TRGJP1. CDR3 length: 17 residues. Germline assignment: CDR1 GITISATS and CDR2 ISYDGTV (reference sequence). The CDR3 here is CALWEVRGNTTGWFKIF. CDR3 nucleotide sequence: TGTGCCCTGTGGGAGGTGCGAGGTAATACCACTGGTTGGTTCAAGATATTT.

A few counts support this clone. It is likely a read error: a sequence one base away is far more abundant. This sequence joins TRGV9 and TRGJP. The J gene comes from matching the DNA to germline here; TCRdb lacks it. The germline CDR1 and CDR2 sequences are GITISATS and ISYDGTV (reference sequence). CDR3 size: 16 residues. The J segment lost 7 bases and the V segment lost 2 bases, leaving 5 bases of the junction unmatched. The CDR3 sequence is CALWEALELGKKIKVF. The CDR3 DNA reads TGTGCCTTGTGGGAGGCCCTGGAGTTGGGCAAAAAAATCAAGGTATTT.

With regard to this clone: TCRdb's protein for this DNA is that of a much larger clone and differs from the translation at residue 4, likely a read error; the protein shown is the DNA translation. The J gene is TRGJ1 or TRGJ2, the V gene TRGV9. The J gene is absent in TCRdb and was assigned here via DNA matching to germline. The CDR3 runs 12 residues. In germline, CDR1 is GITISATS, CDR2 ISYDGTV (reference sequence). The CDR3 loop is CALGEVRYKKLF. As DNA, the CDR3 is TGTGCCTTGGGGGAGGTGCGGTATAAGAAACTCTTT.

A remark on this clone: Only one base separates this from a far larger clonotype, so it likely reflects a read error. This chain links TRGV4 with TRGJ1 or TRGJ2. TCRdb does not report a J gene; here it was assigned by matching the DNA to germline references. This CDR3 spans 9 amino acids. The ends lost 12 bases at V and 12 bases at J; junction bases unmatched: 11. Germline assignment: CDR1 EGSTGY and CDR2 YDSYTSSV. CDR3 in DNA: TGTGCCGCCCCCTATCCGAAACTCTTT. Amino acid sequence: CAAPYPKLF.